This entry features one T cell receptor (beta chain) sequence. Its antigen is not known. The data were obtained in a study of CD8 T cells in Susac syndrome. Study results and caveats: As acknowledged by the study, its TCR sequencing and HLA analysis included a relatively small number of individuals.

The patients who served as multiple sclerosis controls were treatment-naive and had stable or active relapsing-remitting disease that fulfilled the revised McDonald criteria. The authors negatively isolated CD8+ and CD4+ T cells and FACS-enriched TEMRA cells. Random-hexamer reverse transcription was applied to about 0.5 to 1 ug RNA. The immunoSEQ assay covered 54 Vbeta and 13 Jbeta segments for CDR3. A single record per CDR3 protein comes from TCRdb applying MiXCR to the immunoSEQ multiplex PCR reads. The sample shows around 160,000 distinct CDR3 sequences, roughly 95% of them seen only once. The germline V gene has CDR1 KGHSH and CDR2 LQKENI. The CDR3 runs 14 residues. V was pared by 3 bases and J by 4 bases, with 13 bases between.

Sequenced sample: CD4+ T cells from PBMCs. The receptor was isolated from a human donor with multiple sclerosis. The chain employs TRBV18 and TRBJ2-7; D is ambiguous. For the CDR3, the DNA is TGTGCCAGCTCACCGACCACCGACGGTTACGAGCAGTACTTC. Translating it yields CASSPTTDGYEQYF. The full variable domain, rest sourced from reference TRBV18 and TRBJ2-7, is NAGVMQNPRHLVRRRGQEARLRCSPMKGHSHVYWYRQLPEEGLKFMVYLQKENIIDESGMPKERFSAEFPKEGPSILRIQQVVRGDSAAYFCASSPTTDGYEQYFGPGTRLTVT.